Given below is one T cell receptor (beta chain) in context. Measured with immunoSEQ multiplex PCR; TCRdb has only the in-frame clones, and not every one. Altogether about 180,000 clones are present, around nine tenths being singletons, with the ten largest covering around 1.4%. The data were obtained in a study of control samples from healthy donors and cancer patients. This receptor was identified in a man aged 30-40 years in good health. Sequencing was carried out using blood.

The CDR3 reads CASSPQGSGRRGEQYF. CDR3 sequence (DNA): TGTGCCAGCAGCCCGCAGGGAAGCGGGAGAAGGGGCGAGCAGTACTTC. The chain couples TRBV9 to TRBJ2-7; TRBD2 matches 8 bases. Germline CDR1 and CDR2: SGDLS and YYNGEE. CDR3 length: 16 residues. V shed 4 bases and J 6 bases; nucleotides not matched to a gene: 15.